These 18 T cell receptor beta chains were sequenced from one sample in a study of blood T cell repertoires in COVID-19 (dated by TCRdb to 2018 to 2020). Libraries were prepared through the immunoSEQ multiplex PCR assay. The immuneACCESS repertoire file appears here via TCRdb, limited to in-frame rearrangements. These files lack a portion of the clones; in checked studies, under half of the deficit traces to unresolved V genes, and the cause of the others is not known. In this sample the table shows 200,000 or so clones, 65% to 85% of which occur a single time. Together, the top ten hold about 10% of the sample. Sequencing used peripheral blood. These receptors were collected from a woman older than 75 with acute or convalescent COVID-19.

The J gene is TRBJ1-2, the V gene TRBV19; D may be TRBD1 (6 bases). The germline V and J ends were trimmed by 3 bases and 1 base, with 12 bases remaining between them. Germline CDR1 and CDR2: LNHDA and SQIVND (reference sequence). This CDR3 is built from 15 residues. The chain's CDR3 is CASSIGGAYNYGYTF. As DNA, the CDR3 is TGTGCCAGTAGTATTGGGGGGGCTTATAACTATGGCTACACCTTC. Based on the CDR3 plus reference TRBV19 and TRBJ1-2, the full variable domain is DGGITQSPKYLFRKEGQNVTLSCEQNLNHDAMYWYRQDPGQGLRLIYYSQIVNDFQKGDIAEGYSVSREKKESFPLTVTSAQKNPTAFYLCASSIGGAYNYGYTFGSGTRLTVV.

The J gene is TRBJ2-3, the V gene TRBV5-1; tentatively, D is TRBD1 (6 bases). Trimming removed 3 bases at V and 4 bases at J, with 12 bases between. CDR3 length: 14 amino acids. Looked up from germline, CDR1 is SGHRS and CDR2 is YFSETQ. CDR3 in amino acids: CASSWNTGSDTQYF. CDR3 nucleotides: TGCGCCAGCAGCTGGAACACAGGGTCAGATACGCAGTATTTT.

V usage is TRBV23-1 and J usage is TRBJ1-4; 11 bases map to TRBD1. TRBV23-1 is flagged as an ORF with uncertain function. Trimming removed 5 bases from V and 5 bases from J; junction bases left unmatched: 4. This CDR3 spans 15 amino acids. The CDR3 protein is CASSIRDRGNEKLFF. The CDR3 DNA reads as TGCGCCAGCAGTATCCGGGACAGGGGGAATGAAAAACTGTTTTTT.

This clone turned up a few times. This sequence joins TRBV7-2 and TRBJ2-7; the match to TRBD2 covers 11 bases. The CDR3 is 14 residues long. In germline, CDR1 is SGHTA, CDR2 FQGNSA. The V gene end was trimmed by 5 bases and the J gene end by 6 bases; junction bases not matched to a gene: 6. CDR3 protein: CASSPSGGWGEQYF. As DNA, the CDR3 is TGTGCCAGCAGCCCTAGCGGGGGGTGGGGCGAGCAGTACTTC. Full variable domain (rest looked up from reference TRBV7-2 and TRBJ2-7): GAGVSQSPSNKVTEKGKDVELRCDPISGHTALYWYRQSLGQGLEFLIYFQGNSAPDKSGLPSDRFSAERTGGSVSTLTIQRTQQEDSAVYLCASSPSGGWGEQYFGPGTRLTVT.

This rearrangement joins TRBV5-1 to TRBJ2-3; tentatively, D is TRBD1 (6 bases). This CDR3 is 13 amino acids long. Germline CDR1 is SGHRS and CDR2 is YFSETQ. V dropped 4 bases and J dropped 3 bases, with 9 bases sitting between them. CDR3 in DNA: TGCGCCAGCAGCATCGGACAGACAGATACGCAGTATTTT. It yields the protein CASSIGQTDTQYF.

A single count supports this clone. Here the CDR3 DNA reads TGTGCCAGCAGCCAGCGAACAGGGAATGGCTACACCTTC. Translating gives CASSQRTGNGYTF. The chain employs TRBV7-2 and TRBJ1-2, with D possibly being TRBD1 (6 bases). Trimming took 5 bases from V and 6 from J, leaving 13 bases between them. CDR3 length equals 13 residues. Germline V gene lookup returns CDR1 SGHTA and CDR2 FQGNSA.

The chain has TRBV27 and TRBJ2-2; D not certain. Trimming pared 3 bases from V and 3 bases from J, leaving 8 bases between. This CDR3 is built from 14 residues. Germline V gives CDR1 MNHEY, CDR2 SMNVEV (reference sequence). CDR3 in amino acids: CASSLLPDTGELFF. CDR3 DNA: TGTGCCAGCAGTTTGCTTCCGGACACCGGGGAGCTGTTTTTT.

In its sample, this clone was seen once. The CDR3 DNA is TGTGCCAGCAGTTTAAGGACAACTTCTTCCTACTCCTACGAGCAGTACTTC. This encodes CASSLRTTSSYSYEQYF. The genes are TRBV27 and TRBJ2-7, with a possible D match to TRBD1 (5 bases). The CDR3 extends over 17 amino acids. Trimming cost V 2 bases and J 0 bases, with 17 bases left between them. Looked up from germline, CDR1 is MNHEY and CDR2 is SMNVEV (reference sequence).

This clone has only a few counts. The CDR3 spells CASTIQGNSNQPQHF. In DNA, the CDR3 is TGTGCCAGTACCATCCAGGGTAATAGCAATCAGCCCCAGCATTTT. The chain is built from TRBV19 and TRBJ1-5, with a weak D call TRBD1 (5 bases). CDR1 is LNHDA and CDR2 is SQIVND in the germline V gene (reference sequence). The V and J ends lost 7 bases and 0 bases respectively, with 13 bases between them. The CDR3 is 15 amino acids.

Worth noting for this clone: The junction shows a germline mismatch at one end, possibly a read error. CDR3 protein: CATSLEGNTEAFF. In DNA form, the CDR3 reads TGTGCCACCAGCCTTGAGGGAAACACTGAAGCTTTCTTT. This rearrangement joins TRBV11-3 to TRBJ1-1; D remains unclear. The CDR3 extends over 13 amino acids. Germline V gives CDR1 SGHNT, CDR2 YENEEA.

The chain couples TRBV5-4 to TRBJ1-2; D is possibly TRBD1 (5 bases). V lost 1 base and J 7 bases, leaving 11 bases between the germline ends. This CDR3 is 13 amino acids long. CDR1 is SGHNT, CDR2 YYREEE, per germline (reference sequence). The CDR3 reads CASSLRGWGGYTF. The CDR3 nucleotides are TGTGCCAGCAGCTTGCGGGGGTGGGGTGGCTACACCTTC.

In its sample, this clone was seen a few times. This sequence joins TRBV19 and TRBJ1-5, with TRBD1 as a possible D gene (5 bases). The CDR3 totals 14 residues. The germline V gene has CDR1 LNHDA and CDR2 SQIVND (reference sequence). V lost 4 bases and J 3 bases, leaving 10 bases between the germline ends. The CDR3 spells CASSTDMINQPQHF. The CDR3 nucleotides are TGTGCCAGTAGTACGGACATGATCAATCAGCCCCAGCATTTT.

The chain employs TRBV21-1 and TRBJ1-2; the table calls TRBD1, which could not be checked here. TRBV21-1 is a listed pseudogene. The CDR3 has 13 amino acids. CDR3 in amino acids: CASSPRTGNGYTF. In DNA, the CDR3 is TGTGCCAGCAGCCCGCGGACAGGGAATGGCTACACCTTC.

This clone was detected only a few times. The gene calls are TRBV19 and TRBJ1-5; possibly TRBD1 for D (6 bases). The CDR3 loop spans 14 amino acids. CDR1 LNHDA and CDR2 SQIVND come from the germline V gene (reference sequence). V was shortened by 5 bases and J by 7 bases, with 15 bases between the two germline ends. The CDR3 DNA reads TGTGCCAGTAGTGAACAGGGAGTTCGACAGCCCCAGCATTTT. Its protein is CASSEQGVRQPQHF.

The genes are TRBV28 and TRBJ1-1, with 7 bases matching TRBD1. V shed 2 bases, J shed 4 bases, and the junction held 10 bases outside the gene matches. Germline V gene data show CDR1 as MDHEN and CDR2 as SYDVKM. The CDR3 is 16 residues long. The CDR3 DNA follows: TGTGCCAGCAGTTTAAGTAGGGGGCGGTGGGGCACTGAAGCTTTCTTT. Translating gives CASSLSRGRWGTEAFF.

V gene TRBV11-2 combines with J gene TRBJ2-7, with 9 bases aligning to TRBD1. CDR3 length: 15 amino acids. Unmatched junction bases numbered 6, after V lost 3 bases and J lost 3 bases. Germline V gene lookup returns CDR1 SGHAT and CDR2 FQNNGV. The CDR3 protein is CASSFWTGVSYEQYF. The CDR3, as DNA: TGTGCCAGCAGCTTTTGGACAGGGGTCAGCTACGAGCAGTACTTC. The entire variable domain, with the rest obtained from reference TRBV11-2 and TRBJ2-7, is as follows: EAGVAQSPRYKIIEKRQSVAFWCNPISGHATLYWYQQILGQGPKLLIQFQNNGVVDDSQLPKDRFSAERLKGVDSTLKIQPAKLEDSAVYLCASSFWTGVSYEQYFGPGTRLTVT.

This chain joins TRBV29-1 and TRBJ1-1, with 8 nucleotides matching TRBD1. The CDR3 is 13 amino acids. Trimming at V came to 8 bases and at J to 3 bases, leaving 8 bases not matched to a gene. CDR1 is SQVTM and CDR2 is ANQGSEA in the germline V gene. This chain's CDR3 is CSPQKGQDTEAFF. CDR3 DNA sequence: TGCAGCCCCCAAAAGGGACAGGACACTGAAGCTTTCTTT.

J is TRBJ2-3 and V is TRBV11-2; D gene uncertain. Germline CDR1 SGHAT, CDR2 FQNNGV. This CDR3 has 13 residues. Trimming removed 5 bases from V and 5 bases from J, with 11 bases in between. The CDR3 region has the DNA TGTGCCAGCAGCGCCGATTTTAGAGATACGCAGTATTTT. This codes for CASSADFRDTQYF.